This T cell receptor (beta chain) was sequenced for a study of blood T cell repertoires in COVID-19. Overall study context: Spain, Italy and the United States supplied samples that represented acute and convalescent COVID-19. Sources were T cells, B-cell-depleted T cells, or PBMCs; the material itself was cDNA or gDNA.

The length of the CDR3 is 16 residues. The V segment lost 4 bases and the J segment 6 bases; nucleotides outside the gene matches: 7. CDR1 is KGHDR and CDR2 is SFDVKD in the germline V gene. Per the original methods: Reference gene primer amplification gave estimated nucleated cell counts. Here immunoSEQ multiplex PCR was the method, and the copy in TCRdb shows in-frame clones only, minus some. Clone size and V and J calls were adopted from that table, with D and trimming inferred from the DNA. The sample lists around 200,000 clones; 75% to 85% were seen once. The sequence was collected from a woman in her 40s with COVID-19, enrolled during active disease. This chain connects TRBV24-1 to TRBJ2-1, with 11 nucleotides matching TRBD2. The specimen was peripheral blood. As DNA, the CDR3 is TGTGCCACCAGTGACGCCGGGCTAGCGGGGGGCAATGAGCAGTTCTTC. This encodes CATSDAGLAGGNEQFF.